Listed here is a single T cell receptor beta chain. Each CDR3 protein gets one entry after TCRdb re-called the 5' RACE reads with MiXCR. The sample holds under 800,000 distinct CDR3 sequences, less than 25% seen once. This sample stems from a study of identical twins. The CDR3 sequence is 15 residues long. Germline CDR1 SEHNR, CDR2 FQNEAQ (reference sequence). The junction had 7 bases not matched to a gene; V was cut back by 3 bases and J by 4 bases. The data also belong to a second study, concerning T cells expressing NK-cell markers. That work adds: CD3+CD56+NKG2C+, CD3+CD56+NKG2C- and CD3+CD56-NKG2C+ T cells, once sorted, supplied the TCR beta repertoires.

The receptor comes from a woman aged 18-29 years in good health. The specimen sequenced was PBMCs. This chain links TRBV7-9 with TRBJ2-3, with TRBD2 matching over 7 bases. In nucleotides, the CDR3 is TGTGCCAGCAGCTTTATGGGGGGGGGTCCAGATACGCAGTATTTT. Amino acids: CASSFMGGGPDTQYF.